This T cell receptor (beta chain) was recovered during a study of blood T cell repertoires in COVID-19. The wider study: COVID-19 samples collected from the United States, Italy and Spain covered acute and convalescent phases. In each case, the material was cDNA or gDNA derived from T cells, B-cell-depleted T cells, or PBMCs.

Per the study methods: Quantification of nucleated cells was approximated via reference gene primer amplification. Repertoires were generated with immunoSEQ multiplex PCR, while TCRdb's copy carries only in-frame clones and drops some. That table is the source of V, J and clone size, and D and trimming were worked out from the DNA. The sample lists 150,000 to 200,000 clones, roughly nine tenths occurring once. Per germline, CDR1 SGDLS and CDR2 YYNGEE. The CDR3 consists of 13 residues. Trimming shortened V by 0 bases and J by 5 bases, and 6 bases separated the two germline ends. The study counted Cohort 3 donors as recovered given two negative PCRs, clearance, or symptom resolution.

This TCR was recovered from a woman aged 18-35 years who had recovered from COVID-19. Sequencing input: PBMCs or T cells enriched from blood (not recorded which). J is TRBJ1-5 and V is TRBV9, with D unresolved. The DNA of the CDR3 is TGTGCCAGCAGCGTAGAGGGAGATCAGCCCCAGCATTTT. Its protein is CASSVEGDQPQHF.